This passage covers 11 T cell receptor beta chains from one sample sequenced in a study of T cell changes during pregnancy in multiple sclerosis. The data were produced by immunoSEQ multiplex PCR, yet TCRdb's version contains in-frame clones alone and is incomplete. The sample yields around 96,000 clones, roughly 94% seen once. The sequencing here drew on peripheral blood, taken after pregnancy. These receptors all come from a female donor in good health, enrolled as a control in a pregnancy study.

A single count supports this clone. This chain uses TRBV5-1 with TRBJ2-2; 11 bases line up with TRBD1. J was trimmed by 4 bases and V by 2 bases; bases with no gene match: 4. The V gene's germline CDR1 is SGHRS and CDR2 YFSETQ. This CDR3 is built from 16 residues. In nucleotides, the CDR3 is TGCGCCAGCAGCTTCCGGGACAGGGGGAGCACCGGGGAGCTGTTTTTT. Amino acid sequence: CASSFRDRGSTGELFF.

The chain links TRBV4-1 to TRBJ1-5; TRBD1 is a possible D gene (5 bases). Trimming shortened V by 0 bases and J by 4 bases, and 10 bases separated the two germline ends. The germline CDR1 and CDR2 sequences are MGHRA and YSYEKL. The CDR3 consists of 15 residues. The CDR3 here is CASSQDEGRNQPQHF. As DNA, the CDR3 is TGCGCCAGCAGCCAAGATGAGGGGAGGAATCAGCCCCAGCATTTT.

In nucleotides, the CDR3 is TGTGCCAGCAGCGGGGAAGGGACAGGGTTCTACGAGCAGTACTTC. Protein product: CASSGEGTGFYEQYF. V usage is TRBV5-6 and J usage is TRBJ2-7; 9 bases agree with TRBD1. Losses at the gene ends were 4 bases for V and 3 bases for J; bases not matched to a gene: 8. The CDR3 is 15 amino acids. Germline V gene sequence: CDR1 SGHDT, CDR2 YYEEEE. The full variable domain, with the rest looked up from reference TRBV5-6 and TRBJ2-7, is DAGVTQSPTHLIKTRGQQVTLRCSPKSGHDTVSWYQQALGQGPQFIFQYYEEEERQRGNFPDRFSGHQFPNYSSELNVNALLLGDSALYLCASSGEGTGFYEQYFGPGTRLTVT.

The gene calls are TRBV25-1 and TRBJ1-3; 7 bases are a match to TRBD1. Trimming removed 3 bases from V and 4 bases from J; junction bases left unmatched: 3. This CDR3 region has 14 residues. CDR1 and CDR2 (germline): MGHDK, SYGVNS. The CDR3 spells CASSDRGEGNTIYF. The CDR3 nucleotides are TGTGCCAGCAGTGACAGGGGGGAAGGAAACACCATATATTTT.

This chain connects TRBV7-9 to TRBJ2-7; TRBD1 agrees at 8 bases. The V gene end was trimmed by 1 base and the J gene end by 6 bases; junction bases not matched to a gene: 2. The germline gives CDR1 SEHNR, CDR2 FQNEAQ (reference sequence). The CDR3 covers 13 residues. CDR3 DNA: TGTGCCAGCAGCTTAGGGACAGGGCCCGAGCAGTACTTC. It yields the protein CASSLGTGPEQYF.

The rearrangement joins TRBV27 to TRBJ1-2; D not certain. Germline V gives CDR1 MNHEY, CDR2 SMNVEV (reference sequence). The CDR3 covers 14 residues. Trimming removed 5 bases from V and 2 bases from J, with 12 bases in between. The CDR3 coding sequence is TGTGCCAGCAGTCGTGCCGGGTCAAACTATGGCTACACCTTC. Amino acids: CASSRAGSNYGYTF.

The CDR3 reads CSVSTGISTDTQYF. Written as DNA, the CDR3 is TGCAGCGTTTCGACAGGAATTAGCACAGATACGCAGTATTTT. The chain is built from TRBV29-1 and TRBJ2-3; the D gene is possibly TRBD1 (6 bases). The CDR3 length is 14 residues. Deletions cut 5 bases from V and 0 bases from J, with 12 bases between. CDR1 is SQVTM, CDR2 ANQGSEA, per germline.

The chain uses TRBV7-2 and TRBJ2-7, with 10 bases lining up with TRBD1. Germline CDR1 SGHTA, CDR2 FQGNSA. The CDR3 contains 15 residues. Trimming at V came to 1 base and at J to 7 bases, leaving 7 bases not matched to a gene. The CDR3, as DNA: TGTGCCAGCAGCTTAGAGGGACAGGGGACGCGGGAGCAGTACTTC. This codes for CASSLEGQGTREQYF.

This chain links TRBV4-1 with TRBJ2-7; 12 nucleotides align to TRBD1. The CDR3 totals 14 residues. Germline V CDR1 and CDR2: MGHRA, YSYEKL. Trimming at V came to 3 bases and at J to 4 bases, leaving 1 base not matched to a gene. Written as DNA, the CDR3 is TGCGCCAGCAGCCAGGGACAGGGGGCTTACGAGCAGTACTTC. This translates into CASSQGQGAYEQYF.

The chain links TRBV6-4 to TRBJ1-1, with 11 bases identical to TRBD1. CDR3 length: 14 residues. V was clipped by 9 bases and J by 0 bases; unmatched bases: 3. CDR1 and CDR2 (germline): MRHNA, SNTAGT. The CDR3 DNA reads TGTGCCAGGACGGACAGGGGGCTGAACACTGAAGCTTTCTTT. This sequence encodes CARTDRGLNTEAFF.

This chain links TRBV5-6 with TRBJ2-7; 7 bases agree with TRBD2. The CDR3 is made up of 15 amino acids. The germline V gene has CDR1 SGHDT and CDR2 YYEEEE. V lost 4 bases and J lost 4; bases outside the gene matches: 11. The CDR3 DNA sequence: TGTGCCAGCAGCGTGGGGCCGGGACTACAGTACGAGCAGTACTTC. This encodes CASSVGPGLQYEQYF.